The 15 T cell receptor beta chains presented below share a single source sample, sequenced in a study of TIL therapy for anti-PD-1-resistant metastatic lung cancer. Described time point: pre-treatment sample, taken before nivolumab and TIL therapy. The immunoSEQ assay was v3. The assay was immunoSEQ multiplex PCR, and TCRdb's table has in-frame clones only and misses some. The sample includes about 59,000 clones, roughly four fifths of them seen just once. The source was blood, collected at baseline. These receptors were taken from a person between 25 and 79 years old with non-small cell lung cancer.

The chain links TRBV3-1 (or the pseudogene TRBV3-2) to TRBJ2-7, with D perhaps TRBD2 (6 bases). The CDR3 has 14 residues. Trimming took 2 bases from V and 6 from J, leaving 14 bases between them. Germline-derived CDR1 and CDR2 are LGHDT and YNNKEL (reference sequence). The CDR3 loop is CASSQTSRLIEQYF. The CDR3 nucleotides read TGTGCCAGCAGCCAAACTAGCCGATTAATCGAGCAGTACTTC.

This clone has only one observation. This rearrangement joins TRBV19 to TRBJ1-1; D ambiguous. The CDR3 spans 14 residues. The germline V gene encodes CDR1 LNHDA and CDR2 SQIVND (reference sequence). The germline V and J ends were trimmed by 6 bases and 7 bases, with 18 bases remaining between them. Here the CDR3 DNA reads TGTGCCAGTAGCCTGGACCGATTGTTGAATGAAGCTTTCTTT. Protein product: CASSLDRLLNEAFF.

In its sample, this clone was seen once. V is TRBV5-6 and J is TRBJ1-1; D unresolved. This CDR3 has 15 amino acids. The V gene's germline CDR1 is SGHDT and CDR2 YYEEEE. V was pared by 0 bases and J by 1 base, with 10 bases between. CDR3 sequence: CASSLERPSNTEAFF. The CDR3 DNA is TGTGCCAGCAGCTTGGAAAGGCCCTCGAACACTGAAGCTTTCTTT.

V is TRBV9 and J is TRBJ2-7, with 7 bases lining up with TRBD1. This CDR3 contains 15 residues. Germline V lookup: CDR1 SGDLS, CDR2 YYNGEE. Trimming took 2 bases from V and 7 from J; bases not matched to a gene: 12. CDR3 region: CASSVSGQSVDEQYF. CDR3 coding DNA: TGTGCCAGCAGCGTCTCGGGACAGAGCGTTGATGAGCAGTACTTC.

This sequence joins TRBV19 and TRBJ2-1; D gene unclear. CDR3 length: 14 amino acids. V was cut by 3 bases and J by 3 bases, with 9 bases left in between. The germline V gene encodes CDR1 LNHDA and CDR2 SQIVND (reference sequence). The CDR3 DNA is TGTGCCAGTAGTATTAGGCTACACTACAATGAGCAGTTCTTC. It specifies CASSIRLHYNEQFF.

The rearrangement joins TRBV28 to TRBJ2-7; 8 bases align to TRBD2. The CDR3 runs to 15 residues. Germline V gene sequence: CDR1 MDHEN, CDR2 SYDVKM. J gave up 1 base and V 5 bases, and 7 bases lay outside the gene matches. The CDR3 DNA sequence: TGTGCCAGCAGTGTTCTTCCGGGGGGGTCCTACGAGCAGTACTTC. Protein: CASSVLPGGSYEQYF.

The chain joins TRBV7-2 to TRBJ2-1; D is unclear. The germline V and J ends were trimmed by 5 bases and 0 bases, with 14 bases remaining between them. The CDR3 spans 16 residues. From germline, CDR1 is SGHTA and CDR2 FQGNSA. CDR3 nucleotide sequence: TGTGCCAGCAGCCCTCCAGGTTCAGTCTCCTACAATGAGCAGTTCTTC. Amino acids: CASSPPGSVSYNEQFF.

The chain is built from TRBV9 and TRBJ1-5, with D uncertain. Trimming removed 2 bases from V and 5 bases from J, with 11 bases in between. The CDR3 is 14 residues long. Germline V gene sequence: CDR1 SGDLS, CDR2 YYNGEE. DNA of the CDR3: TGTGCCAGCAGCGTGGGGAGCCTAGATCAGCCCCAGCATTTT. The encoded protein is CASSVGSLDQPQHF.

In this sample, this clone turned up once. This chain joins TRBV7-2 and TRBJ2-1, with 8 bases that match TRBD1. Germline V gene sequence: CDR1 SGHTA, CDR2 FQGNSA. This CDR3 region has 13 residues. CDR3 sequence (DNA): TGTGCTGTCCGGACAGGGTCCTACAATGAGCAGTTCTTC. This gives the protein CAVRTGSYNEQFF.

The rearrangement uses TRBV11-2 and TRBJ2-5, with D perhaps TRBD1 (6 bases). The CDR3 covers 13 residues. V shed 7 bases and J shed 0 bases, with 9 bases lying between them. Germline CDR1 is SGHAT and CDR2 is FQNNGV. The CDR3 reads CASTTGHQETQYF. Here the CDR3 DNA reads TGTGCCAGCACAACAGGGCACCAAGAGACCCAGTACTTC.

The V and J genes are TRBV11-3 and TRBJ2-2; TRBD2 matches 8 bases. This CDR3 has 14 residues. Germline V CDR1 and CDR2: SGHNT, YENEEA. V was clipped by 2 bases and J by 4 bases; unmatched bases: 0. The CDR3 DNA follows: TGTGCCAGCAGCTTAAGCGGGAGCACCGGGGAGCTGTTTTTT. Its translation is CASSLSGSTGELFF.

The chain joins TRBV4-3 to TRBJ2-1; D may be TRBD2 (5 bases). V gave up 1 base and J gave up 9 bases, with 13 bases separating them. Germline V CDR1 and CDR2: LGHNA, YSLEER. This CDR3 region has 14 residues. The CDR3 here is CASSQGGRAGEQFF. The CDR3 coding sequence is TGCGCCAGCAGCCAAGGAGGCCGCGCGGGTGAGCAGTTCTTC.

The V and J genes are TRBV5-6 and TRBJ1-6; D is undetermined. CDR3 length: 17 residues. Germline V lookup: CDR1 SGHDT, CDR2 YYEEEE. The V end was cut by 3 bases, the J end by 7 bases, with 20 bases between. The CDR3 DNA follows: TGTGCCAGCAGCTGGGGAGGCAGTTCGAGAAAAAATTCACCCCTCCACTTT. Amino acids: CASSWGGSSRKNSPLHF. Full variable domain (outside the CDR3, taken from reference TRBV5-6 and TRBJ1-6): DAGVTQSPTHLIKTRGQQVTLRCSPKSGHDTVSWYQQALGQGPQFIFQYYEEEERQRGNFPDRFSGHQFPNYSSELNVNALLLGDSALYLCASSWGGSSRKNSPLHFGNGTRLTVT.

V is TRBV18 and J is TRBJ2-2; tentative D call: TRBD1 (6 bases). Germline CDR1 KGHSH, CDR2 LQKENI. V was shortened by 7 bases and J by 3 bases, with 21 bases between the two germline ends. The CDR3 totals 17 residues. CDR3 sequence (DNA): TGTGCCAGCTTACCGGGACACCAAGGACTCTACACCGGGGAGCTGTTTTTT. This gives the protein CASLPGHQGLYTGELFF.

V is TRBV18 and J is TRBJ2-2; D is ambiguous. This CDR3 comprises 15 residues. Germline CDR1 reads KGHSH; CDR2 reads LQKENI. The V gene lost 0 bases and the J gene lost 1 base, with 6 bases spanning the gap. This chain's CDR3 is CASSPPAGNTGELFF. The CDR3 nucleotides are TGTGCCAGCTCACCACCGGCAGGGAACACCGGGGAGCTGTTTTTT.